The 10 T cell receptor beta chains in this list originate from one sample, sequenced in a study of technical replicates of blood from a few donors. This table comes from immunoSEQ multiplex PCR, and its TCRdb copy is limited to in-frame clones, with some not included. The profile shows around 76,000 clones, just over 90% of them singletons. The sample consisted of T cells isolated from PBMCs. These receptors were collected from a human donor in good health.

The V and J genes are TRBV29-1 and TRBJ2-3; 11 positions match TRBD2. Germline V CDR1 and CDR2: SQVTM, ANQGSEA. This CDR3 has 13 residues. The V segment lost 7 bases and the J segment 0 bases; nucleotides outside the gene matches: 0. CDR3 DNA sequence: TGCAGCGGGACTAGCGGGAGCACAGATACGCAGTATTTT. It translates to CSGTSGSTDTQYF.

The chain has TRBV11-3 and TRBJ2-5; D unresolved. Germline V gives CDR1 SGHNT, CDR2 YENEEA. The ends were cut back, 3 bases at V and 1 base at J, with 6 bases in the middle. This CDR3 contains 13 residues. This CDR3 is CASSLRFQETQYF. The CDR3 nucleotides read TGTGCCAGCAGCTTGCGCTTCCAAGAGACCCAGTACTTC.

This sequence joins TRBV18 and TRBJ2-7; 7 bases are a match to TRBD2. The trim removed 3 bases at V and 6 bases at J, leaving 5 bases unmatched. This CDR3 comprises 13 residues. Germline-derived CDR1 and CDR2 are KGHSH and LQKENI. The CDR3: CASSPGGGAEQYF. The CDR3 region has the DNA TGTGCCAGCTCACCTGGGGGGGGTGCCGAGCAGTACTTC.

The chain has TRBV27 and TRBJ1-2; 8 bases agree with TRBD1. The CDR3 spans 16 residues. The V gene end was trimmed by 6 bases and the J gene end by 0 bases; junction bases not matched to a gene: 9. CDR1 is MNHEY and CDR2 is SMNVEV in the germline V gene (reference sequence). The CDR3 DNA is TGTGCCAGCAGGGGACAGGCCGCTGCCCCTAACTATGGCTACACCTTC. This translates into CASRGQAAAPNYGYTF.

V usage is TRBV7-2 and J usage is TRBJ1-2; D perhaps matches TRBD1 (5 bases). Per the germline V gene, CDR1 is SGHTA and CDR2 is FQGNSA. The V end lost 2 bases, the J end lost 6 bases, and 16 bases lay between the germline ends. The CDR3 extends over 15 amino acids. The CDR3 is CASSLFPSGGDGYTF. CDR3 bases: TGTGCCAGCAGCTTATTCCCTTCGGGGGGTGATGGCTACACCTTC.

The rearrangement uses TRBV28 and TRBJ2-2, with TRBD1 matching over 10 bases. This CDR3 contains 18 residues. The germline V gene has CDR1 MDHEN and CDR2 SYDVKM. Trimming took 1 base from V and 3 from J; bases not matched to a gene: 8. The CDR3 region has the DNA TGTGCCAGCAGTTTATTTCCCGACAGGGGGCGAGACACCGGGGAGCTGTTTTTT. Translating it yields CASSLFPDRGRDTGELFF.

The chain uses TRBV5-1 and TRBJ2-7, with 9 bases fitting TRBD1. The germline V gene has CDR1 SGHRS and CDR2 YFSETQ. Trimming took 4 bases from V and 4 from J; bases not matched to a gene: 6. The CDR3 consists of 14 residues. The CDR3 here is CASSTGTGMYEQYF. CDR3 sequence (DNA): TGCGCCAGCAGCACCGGGACAGGGATGTACGAGCAGTACTTC.

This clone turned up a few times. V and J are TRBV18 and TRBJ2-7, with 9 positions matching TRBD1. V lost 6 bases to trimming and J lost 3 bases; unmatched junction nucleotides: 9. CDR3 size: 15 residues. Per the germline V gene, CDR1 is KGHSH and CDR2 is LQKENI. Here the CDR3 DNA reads TGTGCCAGCTCGCGCACAGGGGGCGACTTCTACGAGCAGTACTTC. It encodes CASSRTGGDFYEQYF.

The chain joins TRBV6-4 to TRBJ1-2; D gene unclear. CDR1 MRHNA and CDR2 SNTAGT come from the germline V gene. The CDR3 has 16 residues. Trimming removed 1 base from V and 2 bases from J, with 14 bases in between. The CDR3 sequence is CASSDFVGSLNYGYTF. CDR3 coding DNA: TGTGCCAGCAGTGACTTCGTGGGCAGCCTCAACTATGGCTACACCTTC.

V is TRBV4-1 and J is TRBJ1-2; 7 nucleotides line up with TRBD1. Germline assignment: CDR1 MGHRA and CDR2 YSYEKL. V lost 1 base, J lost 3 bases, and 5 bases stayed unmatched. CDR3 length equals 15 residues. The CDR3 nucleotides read TGCGCCAGCAGCCAAGGACCCAGGGGGGACTATGGCTACACCTTC. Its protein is CASSQGPRGDYGYTF.